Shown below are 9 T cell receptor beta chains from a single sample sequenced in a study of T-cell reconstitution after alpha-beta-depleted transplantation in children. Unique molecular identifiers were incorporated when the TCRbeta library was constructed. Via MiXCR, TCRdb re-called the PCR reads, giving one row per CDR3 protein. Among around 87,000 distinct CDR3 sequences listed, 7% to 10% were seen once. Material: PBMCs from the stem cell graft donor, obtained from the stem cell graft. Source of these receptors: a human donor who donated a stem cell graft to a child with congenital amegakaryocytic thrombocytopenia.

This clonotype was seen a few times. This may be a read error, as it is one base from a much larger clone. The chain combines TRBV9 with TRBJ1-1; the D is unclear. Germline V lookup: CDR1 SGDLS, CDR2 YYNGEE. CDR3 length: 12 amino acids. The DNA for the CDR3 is TGTGCCAGCAGCTCCAACGGGAAGTGCATGGTCTTT. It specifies CASSSNGKCMVF.

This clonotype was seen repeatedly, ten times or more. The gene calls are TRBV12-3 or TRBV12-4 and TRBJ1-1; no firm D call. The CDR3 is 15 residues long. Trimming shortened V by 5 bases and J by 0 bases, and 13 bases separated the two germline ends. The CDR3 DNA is TGTGCCAGCAGTCCAACCGATTACGTGAACACTGAAGCTTTCTTT. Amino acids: CASSPTDYVNTEAFF.

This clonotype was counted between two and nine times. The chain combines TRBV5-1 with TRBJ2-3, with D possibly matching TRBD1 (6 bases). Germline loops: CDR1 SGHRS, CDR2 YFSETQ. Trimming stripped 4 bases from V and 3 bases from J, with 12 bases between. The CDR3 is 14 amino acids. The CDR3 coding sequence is TGCGCCAGCAGCCCACGGGACAATACAGATACGCAGTATTTT. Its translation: CASSPRDNTDTQYF.

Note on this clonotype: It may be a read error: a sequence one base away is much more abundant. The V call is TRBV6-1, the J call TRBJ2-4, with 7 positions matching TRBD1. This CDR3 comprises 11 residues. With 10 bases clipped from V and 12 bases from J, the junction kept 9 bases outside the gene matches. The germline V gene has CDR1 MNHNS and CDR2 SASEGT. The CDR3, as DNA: TGTGCCATCGACAGGGAAGACAGTCAGTACTTC. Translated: CAIDREDSQYF.

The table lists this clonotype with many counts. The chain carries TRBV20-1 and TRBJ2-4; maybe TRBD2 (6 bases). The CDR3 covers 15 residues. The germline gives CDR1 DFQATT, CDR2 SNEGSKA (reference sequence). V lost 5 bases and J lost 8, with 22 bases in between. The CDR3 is CSAPDLGGLGDIQYF. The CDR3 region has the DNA TGCAGTGCTCCCGATTTAGGAGGGTTGGGGGACATTCAGTACTTC.

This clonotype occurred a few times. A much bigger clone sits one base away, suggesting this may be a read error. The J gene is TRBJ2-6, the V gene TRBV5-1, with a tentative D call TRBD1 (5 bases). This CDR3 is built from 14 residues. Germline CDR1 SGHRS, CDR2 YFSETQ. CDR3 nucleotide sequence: TGCGCCAGCAGCGCACACAATGGGGCCAACGGCCTGACTTTC. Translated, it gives CASSAHNGANGLTF.

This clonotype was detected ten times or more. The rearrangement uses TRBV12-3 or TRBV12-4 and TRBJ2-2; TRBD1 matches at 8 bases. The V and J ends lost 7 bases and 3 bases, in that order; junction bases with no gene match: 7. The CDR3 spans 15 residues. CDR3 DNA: TGTGCCAGCACCCAGGACAGGGCTTACACCGGGGAGCTGTTTTTT. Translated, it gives CASTQDRAYTGELFF.

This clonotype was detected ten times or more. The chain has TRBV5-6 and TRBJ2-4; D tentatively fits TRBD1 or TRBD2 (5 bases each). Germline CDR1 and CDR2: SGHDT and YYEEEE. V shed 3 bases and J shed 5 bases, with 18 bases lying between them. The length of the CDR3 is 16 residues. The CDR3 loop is CASSWGMWGNQNIQYF. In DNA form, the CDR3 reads TGTGCCAGCAGCTGGGGAATGTGGGGGAACCAAAACATTCAGTACTTC.

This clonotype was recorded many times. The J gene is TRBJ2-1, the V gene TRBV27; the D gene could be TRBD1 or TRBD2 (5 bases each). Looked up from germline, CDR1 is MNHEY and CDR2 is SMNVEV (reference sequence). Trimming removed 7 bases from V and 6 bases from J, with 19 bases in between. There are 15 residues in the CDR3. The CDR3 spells CASKKFGASSNEQFF. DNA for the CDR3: TGTGCCAGCAAGAAATTCGGGGCTAGTTCCAATGAGCAGTTCTTC.